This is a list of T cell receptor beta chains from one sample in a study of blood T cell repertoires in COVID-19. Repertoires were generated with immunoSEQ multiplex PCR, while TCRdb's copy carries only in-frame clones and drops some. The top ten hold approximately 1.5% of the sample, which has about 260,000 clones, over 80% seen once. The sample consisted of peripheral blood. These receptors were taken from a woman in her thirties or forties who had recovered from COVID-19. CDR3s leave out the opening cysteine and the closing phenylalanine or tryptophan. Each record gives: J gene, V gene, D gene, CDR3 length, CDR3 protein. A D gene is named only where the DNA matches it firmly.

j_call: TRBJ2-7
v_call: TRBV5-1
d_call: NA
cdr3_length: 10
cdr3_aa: ASSLEGESQY

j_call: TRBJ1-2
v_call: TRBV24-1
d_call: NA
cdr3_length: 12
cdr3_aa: ATPLLTDSYGYT

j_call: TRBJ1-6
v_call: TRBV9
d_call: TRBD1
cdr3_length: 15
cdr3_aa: ASSPTGGQGGYSPLH

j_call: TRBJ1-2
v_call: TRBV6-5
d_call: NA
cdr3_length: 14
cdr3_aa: ASSYSTGGSNYGYT

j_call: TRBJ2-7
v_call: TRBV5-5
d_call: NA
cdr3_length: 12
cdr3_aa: ASSWRGRGYEQY

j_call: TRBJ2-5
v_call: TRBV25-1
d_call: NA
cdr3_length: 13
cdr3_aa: ASSDPRDTQETQY

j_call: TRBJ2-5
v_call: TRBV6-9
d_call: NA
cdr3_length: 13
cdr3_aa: ASSYASAYQETQY

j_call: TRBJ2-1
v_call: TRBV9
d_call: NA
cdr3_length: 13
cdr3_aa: ASSVDGGTYNEQF

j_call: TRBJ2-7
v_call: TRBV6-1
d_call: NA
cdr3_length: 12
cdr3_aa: ASSEVHTLYEQY

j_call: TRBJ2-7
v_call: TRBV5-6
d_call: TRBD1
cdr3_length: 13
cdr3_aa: ASSLGQGGSYEQY

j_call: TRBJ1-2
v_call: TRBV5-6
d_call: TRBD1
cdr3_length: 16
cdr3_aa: ASSLDAPTGALYYGYT

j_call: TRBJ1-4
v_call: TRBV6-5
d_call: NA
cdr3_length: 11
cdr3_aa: ASSWAINEKLF

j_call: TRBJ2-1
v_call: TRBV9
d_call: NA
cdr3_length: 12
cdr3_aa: ASSVDPSQREQF

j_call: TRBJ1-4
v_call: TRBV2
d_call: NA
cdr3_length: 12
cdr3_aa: ASDEVATNEKLF

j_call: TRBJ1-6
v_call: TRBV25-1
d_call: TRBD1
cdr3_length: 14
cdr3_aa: ASSEPRQGLSSPLH

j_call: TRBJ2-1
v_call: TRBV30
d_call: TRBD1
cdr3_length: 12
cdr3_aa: AWSHRGSYNEQF

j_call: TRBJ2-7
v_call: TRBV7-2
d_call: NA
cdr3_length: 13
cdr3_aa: ASSFQVGQGNEQY

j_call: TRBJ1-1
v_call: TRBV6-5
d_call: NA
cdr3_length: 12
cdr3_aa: ASSYELTGTEAF

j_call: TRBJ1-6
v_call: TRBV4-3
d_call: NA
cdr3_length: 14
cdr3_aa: ASSQVRTENNSPLH

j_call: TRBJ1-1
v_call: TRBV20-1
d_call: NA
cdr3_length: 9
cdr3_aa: SAEQVPEAF

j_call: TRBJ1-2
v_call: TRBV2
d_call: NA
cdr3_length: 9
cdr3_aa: ASYRVNGYT

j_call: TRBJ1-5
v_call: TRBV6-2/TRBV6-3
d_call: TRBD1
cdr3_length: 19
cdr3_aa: ASSLWAVGTGKSLGNQPQH